A few counts support the clone carrying this T cell receptor (beta chain). Its antigen remains unknown. Clones were read by immunoSEQ multiplex PCR, and TCRdb kept only the in-frame ones, dropping some. The repertoire includes fewer than 35,000 clones, 75% to 90% of them detected once, and roughly 6% sits in the top ten. The data derive from a study of neoadjuvant nivolumab and ipilimumab in lung cancer. Study information: Nivolumab 3 mg/kg was given days 1, 15 and 29, plus ipilimumab 1 mg/kg day 1 in combination.

Regarding the study as a whole: From pretherapy to surgery, tumor richness and clonality rose with dual therapy. Compared with tumor-adjacent uninvolved lung, resected tumors showed greater richness and clonality.

Trimming took 2 bases from V and 2 from J; bases not matched to a gene: 3. This CDR3 has 14 residues. Germline V gene sequence: CDR1 SGHNT, CDR2 YYREEE (reference sequence). The chain uses TRBV5-4 and TRBJ1-2; 7 bases match TRBD1. The source material was peripheral blood, sampled before neoadjuvant nivolumab, alone or with ipilimumab. The clonotype comes from an adult with non-small cell lung cancer. In DNA, the CDR3 is TGTGCCAGCAGCTTACAGGGACAGAACTATGGCTACACCTTC. This translates into CASSLQGQNYGYTF.